The 18 T cell receptor beta chains reported below all come from one sample, sequenced in a study of blood T cell repertoires in COVID-19. TCRdb keeps only in-frame clones here, not all; method: immunoSEQ multiplex PCR. Of roughly 69,000 clones detected, more than 60% appear once; the ten largest clones hold approximately 5.1%. Sequenced sample: peripheral blood. The receptors stem from a human donor in a cohort sampled during active COVID-19.

V usage is TRBV30 and J usage is TRBJ2-2, with D perhaps TRBD1 (5 bases). Between the trimmed V and J ends, which lost 0 bases and 6 bases, there was a span of 8 bases. This CDR3 has 13 amino acids. Per germline, CDR1 GTSNPN and CDR2 SVGIG (reference sequence). CDR3 residues: CAWSVGVSGELFF. The CDR3 DNA reads TGTGCCTGGAGTGTAGGGGTTTCCGGGGAGCTGTTTTTT.

This clone was detected only once. The chain is built from TRBV3-1 (or the pseudogene TRBV3-2) and TRBJ1-4, with a possible D match to TRBD1 (5 bases). Trimming removed 6 bases at V and 8 bases at J, with 16 bases between. Germline assignment: CDR1 LGHDT and CDR2 YNNKEL (reference sequence). CDR3 length: 14 residues. Written as DNA, the CDR3 is TGTGCCAGCAGGAGTACGGGGGTCGGCGAAAAACTGTTTTTT. This gives the protein CASRSTGVGEKLFF.

This clone came up a few times. The chain recombines TRBV5-4 with TRBJ1-1; 7 bases map to TRBD1. V was pared by 3 bases and J by 5 bases, with 10 bases of the junction left unmatched. Germline lookup yields CDR1 SGHNT and CDR2 YYREEE (reference sequence). The CDR3 has 15 amino acids. As DNA, the CDR3 is TGTGCCAGCAGCTCGCGACAGGGAGGTAGGACTGAAGCTTTCTTT. This translates into CASSSRQGGRTEAFF.

The chain employs TRBV5-1 and TRBJ2-5, with D possibly matching TRBD1 (5 bases). Germline loops: CDR1 SGHRS, CDR2 YFSETQ. The germline V and J ends were trimmed by 4 bases and 4 bases, with 14 bases remaining between them. The CDR3 runs 14 residues. The CDR3 DNA reads TGCGCCAGCAGCCTCGGACAATCGGGAGAGACCCAGTACTTC. This translates into CASSLGQSGETQYF.

The chain couples TRBV9 to TRBJ1-3; TRBD1 might be the D (5 bases). Trimming took off 4 bases at V and 0 bases at J, with 17 bases between the two ends. Germline CDR1 reads SGDLS; CDR2 reads YYNGEE. The CDR3 extends over 17 amino acids. This CDR3 is CASSPHAGGNSGNTIYF. The CDR3 DNA reads TGTGCCAGCAGCCCCCACGCGGGGGGGAACTCTGGAAACACCATATATTTT.

This clone was recorded a few times. The chain employs TRBV3-1 (or the pseudogene TRBV3-2) and TRBJ2-1, with 10 nucleotides matching TRBD2. Trimming took 6 bases from V and 0 from J; bases not matched to a gene: 2. This CDR3 region has 15 residues. Germline CDR1 and CDR2: LGHDT and YNNKEL (reference sequence). The CDR3 nucleotides read TGTGCCAGCAGAATAGCGGGGGGCTCCTACAATGAGCAGTTCTTC. Translation gives CASRIAGGSYNEQFF.

The chain is built from TRBV5-4 and TRBJ2-6, with 9 positions matching TRBD1. V lost 0 bases and J lost 4; bases outside the gene matches: 5. CDR3 length: 17 amino acids. Germline V gene sequence: CDR1 SGHNT, CDR2 YYREEE (reference sequence). CDR3 in DNA: TGTGCCAGCAGCTTGGGGACAGGGGAAGTAGGGGCCAACGTCCTGACTTTC. Protein: CASSLGTGEVGANVLTF.

This chain uses TRBV27 with TRBJ1-2; 7 bases map to TRBD1. The CDR3 covers 15 residues. CDR1 MNHEY and CDR2 SMNVEV come from the germline V gene (reference sequence). J lost 8 bases, V lost 6 bases, and 15 bases had no gene match. The CDR3 DNA is TGTGCCAGCAGGTACCTGTCACAGGGGCCAGTCGGCTACACCTTC. Its translation: CASRYLSQGPVGYTF.

The V and J genes are TRBV6-6 and TRBJ2-1, with no clear D. The CDR3 is 13 amino acids. Germline assignment: CDR1 MNHNY and CDR2 SVGAGI (reference sequence). V lost 5 bases to trimming and J lost 3 bases, with 8 bases between them. The CDR3: CASSLDNYNEQFF. CDR3 nucleotides: TGTGCCAGCAGTCTCGACAACTACAATGAGCAGTTCTTC.

This chain uses TRBV28 with TRBJ1-6; possible D gene TRBD1, 6 bases. Germline V gene sequence: CDR1 MDHEN, CDR2 SYDVKM. This CDR3 comprises 18 residues. V was shortened by 7 bases and J by 3 bases, with 22 bases between the two germline ends. The CDR3 coding sequence is TGTGCCAGCACCAATACCGGGGGGGGACAATTCTATAATTCACCCCTCCACTTT. It specifies CASTNTGGGQFYNSPLHF.

The genes are TRBV12-5 and TRBJ2-3, with 8 bases fitting TRBD2. The CDR3 spans 15 residues. V shed 2 bases, J shed 0 bases, and the junction held 1 base outside the gene matches. In germline, CDR1 is LGHNT, CDR2 FRNRAP. The CDR3 nucleotides read TGTGCTAGTGGTTTGACGGGGGGGAGCACAGATACGCAGTATTTT. Protein product: CASGLTGGSTDTQYF.

For the CDR3, the DNA is TGTGCCAGCTCAAACACAGGGACAGCCTCTGGAAACACCATATATTTT. Translating it yields CASSNTGTASGNTIYF. V and J are TRBV18 and TRBJ1-3, with 7 bases identical to TRBD1. V lost 5 bases to trimming and J lost 0 bases; unmatched junction nucleotides: 7. Germline lookup yields CDR1 KGHSH and CDR2 LQKENI. This CDR3 spans 16 amino acids. The variable domain in full, with the rest retrieved from reference TRBV18 and TRBJ1-3, is NAGVMQNPRHLVRRRGQEARLRCSPMKGHSHVYWYRQLPEEGLKFMVYLQKENIIDESGMPKERFSAEFPKEGPSILRIQQVVRGDSAAYFCASSNTGTASGNTIYFGEGSWLTVV.

V usage is TRBV3-1 (or the pseudogene TRBV3-2) and J usage is TRBJ2-5, with 8 bases fitting TRBD1. This CDR3 spans 18 amino acids. Germline V gene data show CDR1 as LGHDT and CDR2 as YNNKEL (reference sequence). With V trimmed by 0 bases and J by 5 bases, 14 bases remained unmatched. The CDR3 DNA is TGTGCCAGCAGCCAAGATAAGGCGACAGGGGACGGATGGGAGACCCAGTACTTC. Amino acids: CASSQDKATGDGWETQYF.

The chain is built from TRBV6-5 and TRBJ1-1; D unclear. The CDR3 loop spans 13 amino acids. The germline V gene has CDR1 MNHEY and CDR2 SVGAGI. Trimming removed 7 bases from V and 1 base from J, with 10 bases in between. CDR3 coding DNA: TGTGCCAGCATTAAGAACGGGAACACTGAAGCTTTCTTT. Its translation is CASIKNGNTEAFF.

The gene calls are TRBV4-2 and TRBJ1-4; D is unresolved. V was cut by 4 bases and J by 3 bases, with 15 bases left in between. CDR1 and CDR2 from the germline V gene are LGHNA and YNFKEQ. The CDR3 contains 16 residues. The CDR3 nucleotides are TGTGCCAGCAGCCCCGCCGGAGGGAAGGCTAATGAAAAACTGTTTTTT. This encodes CASSPAGGKANEKLFF.

For this clone: Sequence at one end of the junction differs from germline and may be a read error. The genes are TRBV5-6 and TRBJ2-3; 14 positions agree with TRBD2. The CDR3 runs 13 residues. Germline loops: CDR1 SGHDT, CDR2 YYEEEE. The CDR3 DNA is TGTGCCAGCAGCAAAACCGGACTAGCGGGGGGAGAGTTT. As protein: CASSKTGLAGGEF.

V and J are TRBV5-5 and TRBJ2-5, with D possibly being TRBD2 (6 bases). The CDR3 runs to 13 residues. The germline gives CDR1 SGHKS, CDR2 YYEKEE (reference sequence). Trimming removed 0 bases from V and 3 bases from J, with 6 bases in between. The CDR3 nucleotides are TGTGCCAGCAGCTTGGGGAGGGAAGAGACCCAGTACTTC. As protein: CASSLGREETQYF.

This clone was observed a few times. This rearrangement joins TRBV29-1 to TRBJ2-1; maybe TRBD2 (5 bases). V lost 6 bases and J lost 7, with 10 bases in between. The CDR3 runs to 11 residues. Germline values: CDR1 SQVTM, CDR2 ANQGSEA. CDR3 residues: CSVDSGNEQFF. CDR3 nucleotide sequence: TGCAGCGTGGATTCGGGGAATGAGCAGTTCTTC.